This T cell receptor beta chain was recovered during a study of cytomegalovirus exposure and HLA in healthy donors. As regards this clone: The antigen is undetermined.

PCR employed 60 Vbeta and 13 Jbeta primers. The assay was immunoSEQ multiplex PCR, and TCRdb's table has in-frame clones only and misses some. Found here are about 67,000 clones, around three quarters of them singletons; the top ten hold about 7.6%. Points from the study as a whole: The sole available immune exposure information was CMV serostatus. The majority of TCR sequences were rare, yet some public TCRs appeared in many donors. Diagnosis of cytomegalovirus status made by the classifier reportedly showed high specificity and sensitivity.

Source material: PBMCs. The receptor's source is a man aged 55 to 70 in good health and CMV-seropositive.

The CDR3 nucleotides read TGCGCCAGCAGCCCGGAGCCAGACAGGTTAGAAAATGAGCAGTTCTTC. Translation gives CASSPEPDRLENEQFF. The rearrangement uses TRBV5-1 and TRBJ2-1; weak D call: TRBD1 (6 bases). Per germline, CDR1 SGHRS and CDR2 YFSETQ. The CDR3 has 16 residues. Trimming stripped 4 bases from V and 7 bases from J, with 21 bases between.